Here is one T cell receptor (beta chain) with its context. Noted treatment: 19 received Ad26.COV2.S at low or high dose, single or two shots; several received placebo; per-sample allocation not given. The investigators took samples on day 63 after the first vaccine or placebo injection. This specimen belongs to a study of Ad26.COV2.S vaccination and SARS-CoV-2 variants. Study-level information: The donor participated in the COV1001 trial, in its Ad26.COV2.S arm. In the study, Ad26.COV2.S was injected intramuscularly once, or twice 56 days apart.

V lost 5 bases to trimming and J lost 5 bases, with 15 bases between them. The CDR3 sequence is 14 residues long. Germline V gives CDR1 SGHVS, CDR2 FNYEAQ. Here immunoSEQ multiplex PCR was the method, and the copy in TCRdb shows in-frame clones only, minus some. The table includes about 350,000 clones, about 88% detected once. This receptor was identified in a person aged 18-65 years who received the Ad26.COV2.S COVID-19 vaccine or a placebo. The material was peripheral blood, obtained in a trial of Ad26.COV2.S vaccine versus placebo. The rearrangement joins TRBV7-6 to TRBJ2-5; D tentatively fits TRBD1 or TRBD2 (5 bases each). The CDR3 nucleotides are TGTGCCAGCAGCCCCATGAGCTGGGACGAGACCCAGTACTTC. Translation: CASSPMSWDETQYF.